This entry lists 11 T cell receptor beta chains sequenced from one sample in a study of neurological immune-mediated disorders. The sample's time point: longitudinal time-point 2. TCRdb reprocessed the 5' RACE reads with MiXCR, giving one entry per CDR3 protein. The sample shows 70,000 to 95,000 distinct CDR3 sequences, approximately 13% of them seen only once. Specimen: PBMCs. These receptors were collected from a female donor with HTLV-1-associated myelopathy (HAM/TSP).

This clonotype has ten or more counts. This chain uses TRBV7-9 with TRBJ2-1, with D possibly TRBD1 on 6 matching bases. V was trimmed by 4 bases and J by 6 bases, leaving 16 bases between them. The CDR3 is made up of 15 amino acids. Germline V gives CDR1 SEHNR, CDR2 FQNEAQ (reference sequence). The CDR3 DNA sequence: TGTGCCAGCAGCTCGACCCTAACAGGGATCAATGAGCAGTTCTTC. Its translation: CASSSTLTGINEQFF.

This clonotype was seen ten or more times. The gene calls are TRBV5-1 and TRBJ1-4, with D unresolved. The germline CDR1 and CDR2 sequences are SGHRS and YFSETQ. Trimming took off 0 bases at V and 4 bases at J, with 13 bases between the two ends. The CDR3 is 16 residues long. CDR3 sequence reads: CASSLVRGQRNEKLFF. CDR3 nucleotide sequence: TGCGCCAGCAGCTTGGTACGGGGTCAGCGTAATGAAAAACTGTTTTTT.

This clonotype was seen once. At one boundary the junction diverges from the germline segment, which might be a read error. The V and J genes are TRBV9 and TRBJ2-1, with a tentative D call TRBD2 (5 bases). Germline CDR1 SGDLS, CDR2 YYNGEE. The length of the CDR3 is 16 residues. The CDR3, as DNA: TGTACCAGCAGCACCTTCGACGGGGTATGGGACAATGAGCAGTTCTTC. Protein sequence: CTSSTFDGVWDNEQFF.

The chain uses TRBV7-2 and TRBJ2-3; D is perhaps TRBD1 or TRBD2 (5 bases each). The CDR3 length is 16 residues. The germline gives CDR1 SGHTA, CDR2 FQGNSA. Trimming removed 1 base from V and 5 bases from J, with 16 bases in between. CDR3 sequence: CASSLGGASRGDTQYF. In nucleotides, the CDR3 is TGTGCCAGCAGCTTAGGTGGGGCCTCCCGGGGAGATACGCAGTATTTT.

The sample holds many counts of this clonotype. The chain carries TRBV4-1 and TRBJ1-4; the D gene is possibly TRBD1 (6 bases). V lost 3 bases to trimming and J lost 8 bases, with 22 bases between them. The CDR3 extends over 17 amino acids. Germline V CDR1 and CDR2: MGHRA, YSYEKL. The CDR3 region is CASSHTNRDNPAEKLFF. The DNA of the CDR3 is TGCGCCAGCAGCCACACGAACCGGGACAACCCGGCCGAAAAACTGTTTTTT.

This clonotype was counted ten times or more. This chain connects TRBV4-1 to TRBJ2-3, with 7 positions matching TRBD1. Germline CDR1 MGHRA, CDR2 YSYEKL. V was clipped by 0 bases and J by 4 bases; unmatched bases: 4. The CDR3 has 15 residues. As DNA, the CDR3 is TGCGCCAGCAGCCAAGAAGGGGGCCGTCCAGATACGCAGTATTTT. It encodes CASSQEGGRPDTQYF.

This clonotype was observed many times. The chain couples TRBV4-1 to TRBJ2-4, with TRBD1 identical over 11 bases. The germline CDR1 and CDR2 sequences are MGHRA and YSYEKL. With V trimmed by 1 base and J by 2 bases, 4 bases remained unmatched. The length of the CDR3 is 17 residues. The CDR3 DNA reads as TGCGCCAGCAGCCAAGGGGGACAGGGGGTGTCCAAAAACATTCAGTACTTC. Translating it yields CASSQGGQGVSKNIQYF.

This clonotype was observed at least ten times. This rearrangement joins TRBV6-2 or TRBV6-3 to TRBJ2-3, with TRBD2 identical over 12 bases. CDR3 length equals 16 residues. The J segment lost 5 bases and the V segment lost 4 bases, leaving 7 bases of the junction unmatched. Germline CDR1 MNHEY, CDR2 SVGEGT. In DNA form, the CDR3 reads TGTGCCAGCAGTTCACGGACTAGCGGGGAGGGAGATACGCAGTATTTT. As protein: CASSSRTSGEGDTQYF.

This clonotype was seen at least ten times. This rearrangement joins TRBV20-1 to TRBJ2-3, with 7 bases fitting TRBD1. Germline V gene lookup returns CDR1 DFQATT and CDR2 SNEGSKA (reference sequence). The CDR3 totals 14 residues. The CDR3 sequence: CSGTDRAPTDTQYF. CDR3 DNA sequence: TGCAGCGGAACCGACAGGGCCCCCACAGATACGCAGTATTTT.

This clonotype appeared many times. This chain links TRBV27 with TRBJ2-7; D gene uncertain. Germline values: CDR1 MNHEY, CDR2 SMNVEV (reference sequence). Between the trimmed V and J ends, which lost 6 bases and 0 bases, there was a span of 15 bases. This CDR3 comprises 15 residues. The DNA for the CDR3 is TGTGCCAGCAGGATAAAGGCGGTAGGCTCCTACGAGCAGTACTTC. Translation: CASRIKAVGSYEQYF.

There are many counts of this clonotype. The rearrangement links TRBV14 to TRBJ2-7; D perhaps matches TRBD2 (5 bases). V lost 3 bases and J lost 4, with 16 bases in between. Germline V gene data show CDR1 as SGHDN and CDR2 as FVKESK. This CDR3 region has 15 residues. CDR3 DNA: TGTGCCAGCAGCCAGCGGGCCGAATTGGGATACGAGCAGTACTTC. Its protein is CASSQRAELGYEQYF.